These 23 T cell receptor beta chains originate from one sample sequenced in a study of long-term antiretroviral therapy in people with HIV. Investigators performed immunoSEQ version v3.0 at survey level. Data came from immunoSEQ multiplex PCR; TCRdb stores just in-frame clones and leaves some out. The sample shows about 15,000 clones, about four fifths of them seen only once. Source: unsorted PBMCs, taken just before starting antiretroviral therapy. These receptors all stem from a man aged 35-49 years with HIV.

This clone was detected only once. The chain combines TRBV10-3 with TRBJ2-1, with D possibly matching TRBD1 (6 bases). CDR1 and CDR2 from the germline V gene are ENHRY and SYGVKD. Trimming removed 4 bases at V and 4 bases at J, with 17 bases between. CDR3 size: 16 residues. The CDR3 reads CAISVPGQPLYNEQFF. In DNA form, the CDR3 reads TGTGCCATCAGTGTACCGGGACAACCGCTTTACAATGAGCAGTTCTTC.

CDR3: CASSLPGWREVQETQYF. CDR3 sequence (DNA): TGTGCCAGCAGCCTACCCGGCTGGCGGGAGGTCCAAGAGACCCAGTACTTC. The genes are TRBV5-8 and TRBJ2-5; 8 nucleotides agree with TRBD2. From germline, CDR1 is SGHTS and CDR2 YDEGEE. V dropped 4 bases and J dropped 1; count of bases not matched to a gene: 12. The CDR3 contains 17 residues.

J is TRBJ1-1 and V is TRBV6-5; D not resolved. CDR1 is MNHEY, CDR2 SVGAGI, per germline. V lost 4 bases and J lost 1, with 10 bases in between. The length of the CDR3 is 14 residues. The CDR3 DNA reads TGTGCCAGCAGTTTCGGACCTCCGAACACTGAAGCTTTCTTT. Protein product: CASSFGPPNTEAFF.

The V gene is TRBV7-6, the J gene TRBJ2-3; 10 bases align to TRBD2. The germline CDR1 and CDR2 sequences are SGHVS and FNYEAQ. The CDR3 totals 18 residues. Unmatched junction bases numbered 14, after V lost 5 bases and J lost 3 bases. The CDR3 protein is CASSPRPSGGLMTDTQYF. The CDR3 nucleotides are TGTGCCAGCAGCCCACGGCCTAGCGGGGGCCTAATGACAGATACGCAGTATTTT.

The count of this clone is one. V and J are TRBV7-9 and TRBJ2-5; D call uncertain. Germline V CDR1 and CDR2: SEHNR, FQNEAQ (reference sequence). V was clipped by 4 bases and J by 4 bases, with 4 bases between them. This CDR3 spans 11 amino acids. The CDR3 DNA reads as TGTGCCAGCAGCTCTCGAGAGACCCAGTACTTC. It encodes CASSSRETQYF.

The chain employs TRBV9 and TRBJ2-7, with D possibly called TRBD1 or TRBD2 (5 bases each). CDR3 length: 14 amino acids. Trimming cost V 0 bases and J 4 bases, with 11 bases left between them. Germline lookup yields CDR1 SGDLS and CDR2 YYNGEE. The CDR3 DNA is TGTGCCAGCAGCGTAGGTCGCTGGGGGTACGAGCAGTACTTC. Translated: CASSVGRWGYEQYF.

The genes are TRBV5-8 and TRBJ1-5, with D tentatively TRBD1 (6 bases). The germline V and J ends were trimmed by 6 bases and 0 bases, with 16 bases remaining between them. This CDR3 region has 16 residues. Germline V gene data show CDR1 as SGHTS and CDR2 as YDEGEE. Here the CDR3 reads CASTWTDFYSNQPQHF. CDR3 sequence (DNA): TGTGCCAGCACCTGGACAGACTTTTATAGCAATCAGCCCCAGCATTTT.

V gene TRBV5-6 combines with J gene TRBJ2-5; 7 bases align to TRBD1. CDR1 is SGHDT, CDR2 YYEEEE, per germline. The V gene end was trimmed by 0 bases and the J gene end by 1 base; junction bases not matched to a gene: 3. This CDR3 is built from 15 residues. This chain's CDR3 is CASSLDRGFQETQYF. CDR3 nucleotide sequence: TGTGCCAGCAGCTTGGACAGGGGATTCCAAGAGACCCAGTACTTC.

In DNA, the CDR3 is TGTGCCAGCAGTGAATGGCGGAACTATGGCTACACCTTC. This codes for CASSEWRNYGYTF. The genes are TRBV6-1 and TRBJ1-2; D is ambiguous. V gave up 2 bases and J gave up 2 bases, with 6 bases separating them. Germline CDR1 reads MNHNS; CDR2 reads SASEGT. This CDR3 spans 13 amino acids.

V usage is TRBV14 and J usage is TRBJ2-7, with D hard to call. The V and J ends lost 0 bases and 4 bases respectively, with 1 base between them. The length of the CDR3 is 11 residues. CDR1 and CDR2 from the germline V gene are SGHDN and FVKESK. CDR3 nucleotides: TGTGCCAGCAGCCAAGAGTACGAGCAGTACTTC. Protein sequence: CASSQEYEQYF. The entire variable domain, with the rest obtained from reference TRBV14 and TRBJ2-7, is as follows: EAGVTQFPSHSVIEKGQTVTLRCDPISGHDNLYWYRRVMGKEIKFLLHFVKESKQDESGMPNNRFLAERTGGTYSTLKVQPAELEDSGVYFCASSQEYEQYFGPGTRLTVT.

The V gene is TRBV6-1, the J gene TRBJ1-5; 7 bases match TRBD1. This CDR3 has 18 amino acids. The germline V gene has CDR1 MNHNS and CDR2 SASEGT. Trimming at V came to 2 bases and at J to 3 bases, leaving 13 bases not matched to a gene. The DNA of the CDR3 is TGTGCCAGCAGTGAAACGTTATCAGCACAGGGGTTCAATCAGCCCCAGCATTTT. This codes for CASSETLSAQGFNQPQHF.

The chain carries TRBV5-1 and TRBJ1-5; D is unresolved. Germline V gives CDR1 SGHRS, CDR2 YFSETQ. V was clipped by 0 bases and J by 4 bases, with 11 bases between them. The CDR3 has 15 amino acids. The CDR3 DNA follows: TGCGCCAGCAGCTTGGACCCTTGGAGGAATCAGCCCCAGCATTTT. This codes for CASSLDPWRNQPQHF. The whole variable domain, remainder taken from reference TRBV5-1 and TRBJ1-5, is KAGVTQTPRYLIKTRGQQVTLSCSPISGHRSVSWYQQTPGQGLQFLFEYFSETQRNKGNFPGRFSGRQFSNSRSEMNVSTLELGDSALYLCASSLDPWRNQPQHFGDGTRLSIL.

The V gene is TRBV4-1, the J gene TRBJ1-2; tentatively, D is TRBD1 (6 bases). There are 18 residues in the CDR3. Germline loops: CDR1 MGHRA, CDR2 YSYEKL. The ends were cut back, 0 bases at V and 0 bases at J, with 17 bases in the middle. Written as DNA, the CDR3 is TGCGCCAGCAGCCAAGATCCAGTTTTAGGACAGTCTAACTATGGCTACACCTTC. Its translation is CASSQDPVLGQSNYGYTF.

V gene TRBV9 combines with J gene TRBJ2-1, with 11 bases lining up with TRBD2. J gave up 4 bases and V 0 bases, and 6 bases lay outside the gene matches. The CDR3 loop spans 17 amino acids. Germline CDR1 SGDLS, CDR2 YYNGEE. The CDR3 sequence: CASSVEGTSGSYNEQFF. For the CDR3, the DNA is TGTGCCAGCAGCGTAGAGGGTACTAGCGGGAGTTACAATGAGCAGTTCTTC.

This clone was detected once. The CDR3 nucleotides read TGCGCCAGCACCCCGCTTAACAATCAGCCCCAGCATTTT. Its translation: CASTPLNNQPQHF. The rearrangement joins TRBV10-2 to TRBJ1-5; no clear D. This CDR3 comprises 13 residues. Germline V gives CDR1 WSHSY, CDR2 SAAADI. The V gene lost 7 bases and the J gene lost 3 bases, with 10 bases spanning the gap.

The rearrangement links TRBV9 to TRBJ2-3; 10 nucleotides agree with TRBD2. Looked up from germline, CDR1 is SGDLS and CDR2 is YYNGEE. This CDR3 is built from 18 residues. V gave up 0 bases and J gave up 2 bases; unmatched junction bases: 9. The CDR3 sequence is CASSVGAGGFGVTDTQYF. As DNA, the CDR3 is TGTGCCAGCAGCGTAGGAGCGGGAGGGTTTGGTGTCACAGATACGCAGTATTTT. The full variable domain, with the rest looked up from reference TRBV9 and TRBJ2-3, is DSGVTQTPKHLITATGQRVTLRCSPRSGDLSVYWYQQSLDQGLQFLIQYYNGEERAKGNILERFSAQQFPDLHSELNLSSLELGDSALYFCASSVGAGGFGVTDTQYFGPGTRLTVL.

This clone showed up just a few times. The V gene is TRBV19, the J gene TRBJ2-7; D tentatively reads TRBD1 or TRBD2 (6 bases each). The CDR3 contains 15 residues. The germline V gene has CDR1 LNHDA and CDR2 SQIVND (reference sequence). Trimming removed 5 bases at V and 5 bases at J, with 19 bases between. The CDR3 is CASSPQRTRGDEQYF. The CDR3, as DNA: TGTGCCAGTAGTCCCCAAAGGACGAGGGGGGACGAGCAGTACTTC.

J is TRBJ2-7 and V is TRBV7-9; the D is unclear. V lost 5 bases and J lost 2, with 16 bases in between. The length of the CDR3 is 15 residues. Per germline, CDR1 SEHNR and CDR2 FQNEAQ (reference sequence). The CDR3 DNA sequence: TGTGCCAGCAGCGTGTTCCAGGACGGAACCTACGAGCAGTACTTC. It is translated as CASSVFQDGTYEQYF.

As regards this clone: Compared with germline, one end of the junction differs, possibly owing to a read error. The chain's CDR3 is CASNRDSPNEKLFF. For the CDR3, the DNA is TGTGCGAGCAATCGTGACAGTCCTAATGAAAAACTGTTTTTT. The V gene is TRBV2, the J gene TRBJ1-4; D may be TRBD1 (5 bases). The germline CDR1 and CDR2 sequences are SNHLY and FYNNEI. CDR3 size: 14 residues.

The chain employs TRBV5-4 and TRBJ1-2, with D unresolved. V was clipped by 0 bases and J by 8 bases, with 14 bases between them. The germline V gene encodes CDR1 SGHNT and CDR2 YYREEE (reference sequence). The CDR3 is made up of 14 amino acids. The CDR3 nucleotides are TGTGCCAGCAGCTTGGGCTCAATGGGCTCCGGCTACACCTTC. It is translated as CASSLGSMGSGYTF.

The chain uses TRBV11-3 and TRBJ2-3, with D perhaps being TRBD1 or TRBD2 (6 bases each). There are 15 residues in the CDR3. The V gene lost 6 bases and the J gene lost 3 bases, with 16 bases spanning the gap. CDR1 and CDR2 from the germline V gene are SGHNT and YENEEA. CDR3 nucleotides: TGTGCCAGCAGTTACCAAGGGGGGACTACAGATACGCAGTATTTT. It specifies CASSYQGGTTDTQYF. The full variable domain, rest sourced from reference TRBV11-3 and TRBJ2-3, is EAGVVQSPRYKIIEKKQPVAFWCNPISGHNTLYWYLQNLGQGPELLIRYENEEAVDDSQLPKDRFSAERLKGVDSTLKIQPAELGDSAVYLCASSYQGGTTDTQYFGPGTRLTVL.

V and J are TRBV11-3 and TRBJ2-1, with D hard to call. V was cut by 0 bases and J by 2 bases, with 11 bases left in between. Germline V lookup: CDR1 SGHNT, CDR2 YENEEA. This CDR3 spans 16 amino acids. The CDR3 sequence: CASSLDVERPYNEQFF. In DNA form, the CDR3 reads TGTGCCAGCAGCTTAGATGTAGAGCGTCCCTACAATGAGCAGTTCTTC.

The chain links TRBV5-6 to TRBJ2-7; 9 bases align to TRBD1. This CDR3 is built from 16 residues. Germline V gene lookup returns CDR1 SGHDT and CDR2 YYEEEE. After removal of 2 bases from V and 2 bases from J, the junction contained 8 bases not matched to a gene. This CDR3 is CASSFTTGTGPYEQYF. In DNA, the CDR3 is TGTGCCAGCAGCTTTACTACCGGGACAGGGCCCTACGAGCAGTACTTC.